A selection of T cell receptor beta chains follows, all from one sample in a study of T cell changes during pregnancy in multiple sclerosis. Measured with immunoSEQ multiplex PCR; TCRdb has only the in-frame clones, and not every one. The sample has several thousand clones; 70% to 90% are singletons. Material: CD8+ T cells from peripheral blood mononuclear cells, obtained in the first trimester of pregnancy. The receptors shown here come from a female donor in good health, enrolled as a control in a pregnancy study. Both conserved end residues are part of each CDR3. The D gene is left open where the match is weak. Expanded clones are given a class, and other clones once, few, many or no size at all.

TRBD2	TRBV27	TRBJ2-1	NA	TGTGCCAGCAATAGCGGGAGTACCTACAATGAGCAGTTCTTC	CASNSGSTYNEQFF
TRBD2	TRBV7-2	TRBJ2-3	NA	TGTGCCAGCAGCTTAGCCCGGGGGAGGGCCGGAGATACGCAGTATTTT	CASSLARGRAGDTQYF
TRBD1	TRBV11-2	TRBJ1-6	NA	TGTGCCAGCAGCTCCGGAGGGACAGGACCCTATAATTCACCCCTCCACTTT	CASSSGGTGPYNSPLHF
TRBD2	TRBV4-2	TRBJ2-1	NA	TGTGCCAGCAGCCAAGAAACTAGCGGGAGTGATGAGCAGTTCTTC	CASSQETSGSDEQFF
NA	TRBV5-5	TRBJ1-2	NA	TGTGCCAGCAGCCCTCCAGGGACACTCTATGGCTACACCTTC	CASSPPGTLYGYTF
NA	TRBV4-1	TRBJ2-2	few	TGCGCCAGCAGCGAAAGCGGGCGGGACGCCGGGGAGCTGTTTTTT	CASSESGRDAGELFF
NA	TRBV5-4	TRBJ2-7	NA	TGTGCCAGCAGCTTGGGTGGAGATTACGAGCAGTACTTC	CASSLGGDYEQYF
NA	TRBV5-6	TRBJ1-2	NA	TGTGCCAGCAGCGTCTCAGGAACTGGCTACACCTTC	CASSVSGTGYTF
TRBD1	TRBV4-1	TRBJ2-7	NA	TGCGCCAGCAGCCAGGGGACAGGGGGCGACGAGCAGTACTTC	CASSQGTGGDEQYF
TRBD1	TRBV9	TRBJ1-2	NA	TGTGCCAGCAGTGGGGGACAGGGTGGCGGCTACACCTTC	CASSGGQGGGYTF
NA	TRBV27	TRBJ2-5	once	TGTGCCAGCAGGTCCGGGTACCAAGAGACCCAGTACTTC	CASRSGYQETQYF
NA	TRBV6-4	TRBJ2-3	NA	TGTGCCAGCAGTCTCGGGAGTAGCGACACAGATACGCAGTATTTT	CASSLGSSDTDTQYF
TRBD2	TRBV6-4	TRBJ2-3	NA	TGTGCCAGCAGCAGGACTAGCGCTAGCACAGATACGCAGTATTTT	CASSRTSASTDTQYF
NA	TRBV30	TRBJ2-7	NA	TGTGCCTGGAGTGTACATAGCGGTTACGAGCAGTACTTC	CAWSVHSGYEQYF
NA	TRBV30	TRBJ1-5	NA	TGTGCCTCCGAGGGGGTGGGCAATCAGCCCCAGCATTTT	CASEGVGNQPQHF
TRBD1	TRBV5-5	TRBJ1-3	NA	TGTGCCAGCAGCAATGGACAGGGCCCTGGAAACACCATATATTTT	CASSNGQGPGNTIYF
TRBD2	TRBV7-2	TRBJ2-1	NA	TGTGCCAGCAGCGTGACTAGCGGGAGGTACAATGAGCAGTTCTTC	CASSVTSGRYNEQFF
NA	TRBV27	TRBJ2-2	NA	TGTGCCAGCAGTTTATCTAGGGGGAGCCGGGAGCTGTTTTTT	CASSLSRGSRELFF
NA	TRBV25-1	TRBJ1-2	NA	TGTGCCAGCGGCAGAAACTATGGCTACACCTTC	CASGRNYGYTF
TRBD2	TRBV27	TRBJ2-7	NA	TGTGCCAGCAGCTACGGGACTAGCGGGACCTACGAGCAGTACTTC	CASSYGTSGTYEQYF
NA	TRBV19	TRBJ2-7	NA	TGTGCCAGTAGTATAATGCACGGAGAATTCTACGGGCAGTACTTC	CASSIMHGEFYGQYF
TRBD2	TRBV5-1	TRBJ2-1	NA	TGCGCCAGCAGCTTGGGTCTAGCGGGGTTTTACAATGAGCAGTTCTTC	CASSLGLAGFYNEQFF
NA	TRBV6-5	TRBJ2-1	NA	TGTGCCAGCAGTTACTCGGTTAGCTCTGAGCAGTTCTTC	CASSYSVSSEQFF
NA	TRBV28	TRBJ1-2	NA	TGTGCCAGCAGCTTCCGACTCTATGGCTACACCTTC	CASSFRLYGYTF
NA	TRBV15	TRBJ1-1	NA	TGTGCCACCAGCTCGGTCCCGGGGAACACTGAAGCTTTCTTT	CATSSVPGNTEAFF
NA	TRBV15	TRBJ2-4	NA	TGTGCCACCAGCAGAGCGGGGGAGCTAGCCAAAAACATTCAGTACTTC	CATSRAGELAKNIQYF
NA	TRBV12-5	TRBJ1-4	NA	TGTGCTAGTGGTTTGGTACAGGGAATAGGTGAAAAACTGTTTTTT	CASGLVQGIGEKLFF
NA	TRBV7-9	TRBJ2-7	NA	TGTGCCAGCAGCCCTAGACAGAGACCTTACGAGCAGTACTTC	CASSPRQRPYEQYF
TRBD1	TRBV7-2	TRBJ1-2	few	TGTGCCAGCAGCTTACCCGACAGGGCTAATGCCCATGGCTACACCTTC	CASSLPDRANAHGYTF
NA	TRBV30	TRBJ1-3	NA	TGTGCCTGGAGTGTACTAAGTTCTGGAAACACCATATATTTT	CAWSVLSSGNTIYF
TRBD1	TRBV2	TRBJ2-6	NA	TGTGCCAGCGGCCCAGGGGGCCGTGTCTCTGGGGCCAACGTCCTGACTTTC	CASGPGGRVSGANVLTF
NA	TRBV7-7	TRBJ2-1	NA	TGTGCTAGCAGCTTAGAAGGACAGTACAATGAGCAGTTCTTC	CASSLEGQYNEQFF
NA	TRBV2	TRBJ1-1	NA	TGTGCCGTACAGGGCCCTGAAGCTTTCTTT	CAVQGPEAFF
TRBD2	TRBV2	TRBJ2-1	NA	TGTGCCAGCCCAGCGGGAGTGATAAATGAGCAGTTCTTC	CASPAGVINEQFF
NA	TRBV5-1	TRBJ2-3	NA	TGCGCCAGCAGCTCACAGGGAATTGCAGATACGCAGTATTTT	CASSSQGIADTQYF
NA	TRBV6-4	TRBJ2-1	NA	TGTGCCAGCAGTGTTCTGGCGGAGGGGCGACACAATGAGCAGTTCTTC	CASSVLAEGRHNEQFF
NA	TRBV28	TRBJ1-2	NA	TGTGCCAGCAGTCAAAACAGGTTGGAGGGCTACACCTTC	CASSQNRLEGYTF
NA	TRBV19	TRBJ1-5	NA	TGTGCCAGTAAGCAGGCCATGGGCAATCAGCCCCAGCATTTT	CASKQAMGNQPQHF
NA	TRBV7-6	TRBJ2-1	NA	TGTGCCAGCAGCCCCGAAGGGGGGGGTCCTTACAATGAGCAGTTCTTC	CASSPEGGGPYNEQFF
TRBD1	TRBV6-1	TRBJ1-1	NA	TGTGCCAGCAGTGAAAGCCGGACAGGGAGAACTGAAGCTTTCTTT	CASSESRTGRTEAFF
TRBD2	TRBV4-1	TRBJ2-1	NA	TGCGCCAGCAGTAGACTAGCGGGAGGGTCCTACAATGAGCAGTTCTTC	CASSRLAGGSYNEQFF
TRBD1	TRBV6-4	TRBJ1-5	NA	TGTGCCAGCAGTCGGACAGGCGGATATAGCAATCAGCCCCAGCATTTT	CASSRTGGYSNQPQHF
TRBD2	TRBV14	TRBJ2-7	NA	TGTGCCAGCCGACTAGCGAACTCCTACGAGCAGTACTTC	CASRLANSYEQYF
NA	TRBV28	TRBJ1-1	NA	TGTGCCACCCAGAGACCGCGGACTGAAGCTTTCTTT	CATQRPRTEAFF
NA	TRBV2	TRBJ1-2	NA	TGTGCCAGCCGGGACACTAACTATGGCTACACCTTC	CASRDTNYGYTF
TRBD2	TRBV9	TRBJ2-2	once	TGTGCCAGCAGCCTAAGTGGGCTAGCGGGAGGGACCGGGGAGCTGTTTTTT	CASSLSGLAGGTGELFF
TRBD1	TRBV6-1	TRBJ2-7	NA	TGTGCCAGCAGTGAGGACGGGACAGGAGGCCGCGAGCAGTACTTC	CASSEDGTGGREQYF
NA	TRBV27	TRBJ2-7	NA	TGTGCCAGCAGGGGGGACTCCTCCTACGAGCAGTACTTC	CASRGDSSYEQYF